The rows below give T cell receptor beta chains drawn from one sample of a study of blood T cell repertoires in COVID-19. Some clones are missing from TCRdb's copy, which holds only in-frame ones; the method was immunoSEQ multiplex PCR. The sample consists of 150,000 or so clones, about 90% of them appearing once. The specimen sequenced was PBMCs or T cells enriched from blood (not recorded which). These receptor sequences come from a human donor with acute COVID-19. The donor label of this sample is uncertain. Each CDR3 is given with its conserved first and last residue. The D gene is left open where the match is weak. Not every row has a clone size; where given, it reads once, few, many or a size class.

clone size,J gene,D gene,V gene,CDR3 protein,CDR3 DNA
.,TRBJ1-4,.,TRBV5-1,CASSLESEKLFF,TGCGCCAGCAGCTTGGAGAGTGAAAAACTGTTTTTT
.,TRBJ2-6,TRBD1,TRBV18,CASSPLRDRGRRSGANVLTF,TGTGCCAGCTCACCTCTCCGGGACAGGGGCCGCCGCTCTGGGGCCAACGTCCTGACTTTC
.,TRBJ1-2,.,TRBV30,CAWSVLGGRTGGYTF,TGTGCCTGGAGTGTACTCGGGGGAAGAACCGGTGGCTACACCTTC
.,TRBJ2-1,TRBD1,TRBV4-3,CASSWDSSSYNEQFF,TGCGCCAGCAGCTGGGACAGCAGCTCCTACAATGAGCAGTTCTTC
once,TRBJ2-6,TRBD1,TRBV7-3,CASSLGQGLSGANVLTF,TGTGCCAGCAGCCTAGGACAGGGATTGTCTGGGGCCAACGTCCTGACTTTC
medium-sized,TRBJ2-7,.,TRBV27,CASSSVVGRAHEQYF,TGTGCCAGCAGTTCAGTCGTCGGCAGGGCCCACGAGCAGTACTTC
.,TRBJ2-1,TRBD1,TRBV18,CASSQVTGDEQFF,TGTGCCAGCTCCCAGGTGACAGGGGATGAGCAGTTCTTC
once,TRBJ1-1,TRBD1,TRBV27,CASSLSLTGFAEAFF,TGTGCCAGCAGTTTATCCCTGACAGGGTTCGCTGAAGCTTTCTTT
.,TRBJ1-4,.,TRBV30,CACQKAGLREKLFF,TGTGCCTGTCAGAAGGCGGGGCTGCGGGAAAAACTGTTTTTT
.,TRBJ2-7,TRBD1,TRBV27,CASSPLGTDLPYEQYF,TGTGCCAGCAGTCCCCTCGGGACAGATCTTCCCTACGAGCAGTACTTC
.,TRBJ2-1,.,TRBV6-4,CASSAGSSYNEQFF,TGTGCCAGCAGTGCCGGGAGCTCCTACAATGAGCAGTTCTTC
.,TRBJ1-1,TRBD1,TRBV5-4,CAKTENRGKNTEAFF,TGTGCCAAAACCGAAAACAGGGGAAAGAACACTGAAGCTTTCTTT
.,TRBJ1-2,.,TRBV3-1/TRBV3-2,CASSHRTDNYGYTF,TGTGCCAGCAGCCATCGGACAGATAACTATGGCTACACCTTC
.,TRBJ2-6,.,TRBV2,CASSDRVGANVLTF,TGTGCCAGCAGTGACAGGGTTGGGGCCAACGTCCTGACTTTC
.,TRBJ1-2,.,TRBV29-1,CSGQDSHYGYTF,TGCAGCGGGCAGGACTCTCACTATGGCTACACCTTC
.,TRBJ1-1,.,TRBV6-6,CASSYSRGPGTEAFF,TGTGCCAGCAGTTACTCGCGGGGGCCGGGAACTGAAGCTTTCTTT
.,TRBJ2-7,.,TRBV19,CASSISAGAHYEQYF,TGTGCCAGTAGTATAAGCGCGGGGGCCCACTACGAGCAGTACTTC
.,TRBJ1-4,.,TRBV5-1,CASSRYRDTDEKLFF,TGCGCCAGCAGCCGATACCGGGACACAGATGAAAAACTGTTTTTT
once,TRBJ1-1,.,TRBV12-5,CASAPDTEAFF,TGTGCTAGTGCCCCAGACACTGAAGCTTTCTTT
.,TRBJ1-1,.,TRBV30,CAWSPTGNTEAFF,TGTGCCTGGAGTCCTACAGGGAACACTGAAGCTTTCTTT
.,TRBJ1-2,.,TRBV6-5,CASSLDSVNYGYTF,TGTGCCAGCAGCCTGGACAGTGTAAACTATGGCTACACCTTC
few,TRBJ2-1,.,TRBV9,CASSFEGGNEQFF,TGTGCCAGCAGCTTCGAGGGAGGCAATGAGCAGTTCTTC
.,TRBJ2-1,TRBD2,TRBV7-2,CASSLMGLANEQFF,TGTGCCAGCAGCTTAATGGGACTAGCAAATGAGCAGTTCTTC
.,TRBJ1-4,.,TRBV10-3,CAISRGITNEKLFF,TGTGCCATCTCACGAGGGATAACTAATGAAAAACTGTTTTTT
.,TRBJ2-7,.,TRBV6-5,CASSTVRSSSGEQYF,TGTGCCAGCAGTACCGTAAGATCGAGTTCGGGTGAGCAGTACTTC
.,TRBJ2-5,TRBD1,TRBV19,CASSKDRGQTQYF,TGTGCCAGTAGTAAGGACAGGGGCCAGACCCAGTACTTC
.,TRBJ2-5,TRBD2,TRBV7-2,CASSLGLAGGPGQETQYF,TGTGCCAGCAGCCTAGGACTAGCGGGGGGGCCGGGCCAAGAGACCCAGTACTTC
.,TRBJ2-1,.,TRBV7-2,CASSLQGYEQFF,TGTGCCAGCAGCTTACAGGGATATGAGCAGTTCTTC
.,TRBJ2-3,.,TRBV12-3/TRBV12-4,CASSLGGKRTQYF,TGTGCCAGCAGTTTAGGAGGGAAGAGGACGCAGTATTTT
once,TRBJ2-5,TRBD2,TRBV7-3,CASSPERGETQYF,TGTGCCAGCAGCCCTGAGCGGGGAGAGACCCAGTACTTC
.,TRBJ1-1,.,TRBV28,CASSFSDSSEAFF,TGTGCCAGCAGTTTTTCGGACAGCTCTGAAGCTTTCTTT
.,TRBJ2-2,.,TRBV6-4,CASSEESESGELFF,TGTGCCAGCAGTGAGGAATCGGAGTCCGGGGAGCTGTTTTTT
.,TRBJ1-5,.,TRBV21-1,CASSNREDQPQHF,TGTGCCAGCAGCAACAGGGAGGATCAGCCCCAGCATTTT
.,TRBJ2-1,TRBD2,TRBV6-1,CASSEARTSEFF,TGTGCCAGCAGTGAAGCAAGGACTAGCGAGTTCTTC
.,TRBJ2-1,TRBD2,TRBV4-3,CASSQDFTSGGAAEQFF,TGCGCCAGCAGCCAAGATTTTACTAGCGGGGGGGCCGCTGAGCAGTTCTTC
.,TRBJ1-1,.,TRBV18,CASSPAAGNTEAFF,TGTGCCAGCTCACCAGCGGCCGGGAACACTGAAGCTTTCTTT
.,TRBJ2-3,TRBD2,TRBV9,CASSAGLAGGSSTDTQYF,TGTGCCAGCAGCGCCGGACTAGCGGGGGGATCTAGCACAGATACGCAGTATTTT
.,TRBJ1-2,.,TRBV19,CASSSRQGGFYYTF,TGTGCCAGTAGTTCTCGGCAGGGAGGCTTCTACTACACCTTC
.,TRBJ2-5,.,TRBV7-9,CASSLIASQETQYF,TGTGCCAGCAGCTTGATCGCGTCCCAAGAGACCCAGTACTTC
.,TRBJ1-1,.,TRBV7-9,CASGQMNTEAFF,TGTGCCAGCGGGCAGATGAACACTGAAGCTTTCTTT
.,TRBJ1-2,TRBD1,TRBV9,CASSEPQQGLHYGYTF,TGTGCCAGCAGCGAGCCTCAACAGGGGCTGCACTATGGCTACACCTTC
.,TRBJ2-1,TRBD2,TRBV30,CAWATSGIYNEQFF,TGTGCCTGGGCCACTAGCGGGATCTACAATGAGCAGTTCTTC
.,TRBJ2-1,TRBD2,TRBV4-3,CASSQDRGGAYNEQFF,TGCGCCAGCAGCCAAGATCGCGGGGGGGCCTACAATGAGCAGTTCTTC
.,TRBJ2-7,TRBD1,TRBV30,CAWRPGGNYEQYF,TGTGCCTGGCGACCAGGGGGCAACTACGAGCAGTACTTC
.,TRBJ2-7,.,TRBV19,CASSIALRGNEQYF,TGTGCCAGTAGTATAGCCCTCAGGGGTAACGAGCAGTACTTC
.,TRBJ2-5,.,TRBV6-4,CASSAGTPNLETQYF,TGTGCCAGCAGCGCCGGGACACCTAATTTAGAGACCCAGTACTTC
.,TRBJ2-3,.,TRBV6-5,CASSPRGKTDTQYF,TGTGCCAGCAGTCCTCGGGGTAAGACAGATACGCAGTATTTT
.,TRBJ2-5,.,TRBV7-9,CASSFSPYQETQYF,TGTGCCAGCAGCTTCTCCCCCTACCAAGAGACCCAGTACTTC
.,TRBJ1-6,.,TRBV11-2,CASSLDGGGAPLHF,TGTGCCAGCAGCTTAGATGGGGGGGGAGCACCCCTCCACTTT
.,TRBJ1-2,TRBD1,TRBV28,CASSFTRGLTREGYTF,TGTGCCAGCAGTTTTACCAGGGGGTTAACGAGAGAGGGCTACACCTTC